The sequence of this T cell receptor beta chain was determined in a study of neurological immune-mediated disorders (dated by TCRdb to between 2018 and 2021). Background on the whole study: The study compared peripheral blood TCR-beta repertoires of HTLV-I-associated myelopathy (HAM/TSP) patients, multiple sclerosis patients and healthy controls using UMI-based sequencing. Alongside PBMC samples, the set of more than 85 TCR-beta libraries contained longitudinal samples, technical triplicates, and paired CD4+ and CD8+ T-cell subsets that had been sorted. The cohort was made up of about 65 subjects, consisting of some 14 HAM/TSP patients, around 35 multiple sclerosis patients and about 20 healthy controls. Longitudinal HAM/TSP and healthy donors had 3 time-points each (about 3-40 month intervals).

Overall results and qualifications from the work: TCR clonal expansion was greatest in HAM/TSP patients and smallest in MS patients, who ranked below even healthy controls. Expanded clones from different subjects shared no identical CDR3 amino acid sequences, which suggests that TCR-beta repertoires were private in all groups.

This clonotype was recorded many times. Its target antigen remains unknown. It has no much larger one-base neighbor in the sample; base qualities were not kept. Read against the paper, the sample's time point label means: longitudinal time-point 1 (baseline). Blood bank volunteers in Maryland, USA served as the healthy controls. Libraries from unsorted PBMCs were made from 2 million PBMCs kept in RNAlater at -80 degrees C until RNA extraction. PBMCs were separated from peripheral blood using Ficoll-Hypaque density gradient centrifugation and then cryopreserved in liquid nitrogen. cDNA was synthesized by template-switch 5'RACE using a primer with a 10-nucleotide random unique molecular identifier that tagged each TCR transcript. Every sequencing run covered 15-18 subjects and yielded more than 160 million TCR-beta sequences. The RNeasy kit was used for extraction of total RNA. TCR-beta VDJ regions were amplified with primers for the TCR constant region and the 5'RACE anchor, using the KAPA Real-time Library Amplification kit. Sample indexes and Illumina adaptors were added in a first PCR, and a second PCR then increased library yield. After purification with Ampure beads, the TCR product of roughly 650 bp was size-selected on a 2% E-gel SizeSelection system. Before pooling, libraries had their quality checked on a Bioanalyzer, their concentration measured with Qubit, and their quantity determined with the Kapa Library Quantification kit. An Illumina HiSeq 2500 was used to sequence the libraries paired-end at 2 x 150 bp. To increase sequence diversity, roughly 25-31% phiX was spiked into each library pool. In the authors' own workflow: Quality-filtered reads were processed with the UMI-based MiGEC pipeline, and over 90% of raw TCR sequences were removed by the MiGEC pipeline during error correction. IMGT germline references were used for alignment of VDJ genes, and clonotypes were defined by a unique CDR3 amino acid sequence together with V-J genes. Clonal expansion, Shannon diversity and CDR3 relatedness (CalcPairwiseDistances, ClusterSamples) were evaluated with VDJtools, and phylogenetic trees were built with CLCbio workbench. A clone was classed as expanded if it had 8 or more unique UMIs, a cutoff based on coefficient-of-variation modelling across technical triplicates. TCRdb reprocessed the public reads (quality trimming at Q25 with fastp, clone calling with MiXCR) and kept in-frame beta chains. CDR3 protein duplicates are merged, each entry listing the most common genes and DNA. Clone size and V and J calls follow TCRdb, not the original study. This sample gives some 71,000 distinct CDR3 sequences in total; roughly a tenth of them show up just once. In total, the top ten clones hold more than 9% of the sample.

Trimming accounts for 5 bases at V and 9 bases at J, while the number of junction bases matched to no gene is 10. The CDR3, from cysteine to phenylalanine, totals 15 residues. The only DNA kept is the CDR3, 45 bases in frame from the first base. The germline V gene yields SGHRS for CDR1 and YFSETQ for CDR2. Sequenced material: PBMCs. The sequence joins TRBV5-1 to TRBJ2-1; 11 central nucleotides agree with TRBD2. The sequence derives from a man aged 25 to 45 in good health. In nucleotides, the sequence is TGCGCCAGCAGAGGGAGGCTAGCGGGAGGTAGTGAGCAGTTCTTC. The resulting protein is CASRGRLAGGSEQFF.